The 5 T cell receptor beta chains in this list originate from one sample, sequenced in a study of cytomegalovirus exposure and HLA in healthy donors. Amplification used 60 Vbeta primers and 13 Jbeta primers. Clones were sequenced by immunoSEQ multiplex PCR, and TCRdb holds only the in-frame ones, with some missing. In the table there are some 110,000 clones, roughly 80% of which are singletons. Sequenced: PBMCs. The origin of the receptors is a man aged 30 to 45 in good health and CMV-seronegative.

This chain's CDR3 is CASSLGSGLNTQYF. The CDR3 bases are TGTGCCAGCAGCTTAGGCTCAGGGTTAAATACGCAGTATTTT. The chain couples TRBV7-9 to TRBJ2-3; D possibly corresponds to TRBD1 (5 bases). Trimming stripped 1 base from V and 7 bases from J, with 12 bases between. The CDR3 length is 14 residues. The germline CDR1 and CDR2 sequences are SEHNR and FQNEAQ (reference sequence). Full variable domain (outside the CDR3, taken from reference TRBV7-9 and TRBJ2-3): DTGVSQNPRHKITKRGQNVTFRCDPISEHNRLYWYRQTLGQGPEFLTYFQNEAQLEKSRLLSDRFSAERPKGSFSTLEIQRTEQGDSAMYLCASSLGSGLNTQYFGPGTRLTVL.

This CDR3 reads CASRASRGGLGEQFF. In DNA form, the CDR3 reads TGCGCCAGCCGTGCAAGCCGGGGGGGTCTTGGTGAGCAGTTCTTC. The V gene is TRBV5-1, the J gene TRBJ2-1; 8 nucleotides agree with TRBD2. The junction had 15 bases not matched to a gene; V was cut back by 7 bases and J by 9 bases. The CDR3 is 15 residues long. CDR1 is SGHRS, CDR2 YFSETQ, per germline.

This clone has more than one count but fewer than ten. CDR3 region: CASSESGQGAGKYF. CDR3 DNA: TGCGCCAGCAGTGAGTCGGGACAGGGGGCAGGGAAGTACTTC. The chain couples TRBV10-1 to TRBJ2-5; TRBD1 aligns across 12 bases. CDR1 is WNHNN and CDR2 is SYGVQD in the germline V gene (reference sequence). The CDR3 loop spans 14 amino acids. Germline trimming cut 0 bases from V and 12 bases from J; bases unmatched to any gene: 5.

The chain combines TRBV5-1 with TRBJ2-7, with D maybe TRBD1 (5 bases). The CDR3 extends over 13 amino acids. In germline, CDR1 is SGHRS, CDR2 YFSETQ. The ends were cut back, 4 bases at V and 5 bases at J, with 13 bases in the middle. The CDR3 DNA reads as TGCGCCAGCAGCCCCTCAGGGCTCCACGAGCAGTACTTC. Residues: CASSPSGLHEQYF.

The rearrangement links TRBV4-3 to TRBJ1-1; D perhaps matches TRBD1 (6 bases). CDR3 length equals 15 residues. Germline loops: CDR1 LGHNA, CDR2 YSLEER. V was clipped by 4 bases and J by 0 bases, with 12 bases between them. CDR3 bases: TGCGCCAGCAGCCGGCAGGGACACTTGAACACTGAAGCTTTCTTT. Amino acids: CASSRQGHLNTEAFF.